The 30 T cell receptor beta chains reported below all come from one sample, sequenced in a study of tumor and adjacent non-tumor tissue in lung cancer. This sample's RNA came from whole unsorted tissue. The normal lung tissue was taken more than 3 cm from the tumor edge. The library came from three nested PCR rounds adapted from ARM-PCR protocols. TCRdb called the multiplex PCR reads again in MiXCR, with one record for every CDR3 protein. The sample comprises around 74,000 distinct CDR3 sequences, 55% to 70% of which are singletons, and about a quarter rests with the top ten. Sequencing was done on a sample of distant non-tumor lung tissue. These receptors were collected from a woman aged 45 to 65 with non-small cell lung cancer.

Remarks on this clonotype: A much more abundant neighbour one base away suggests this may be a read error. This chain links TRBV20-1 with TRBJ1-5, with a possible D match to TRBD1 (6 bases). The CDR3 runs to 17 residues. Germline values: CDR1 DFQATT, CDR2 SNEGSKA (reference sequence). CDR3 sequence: CSATSNSRLGGNQSQHF. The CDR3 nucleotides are TGCAGTGCTACCTCAAACTCCCGTCTCGGGGGCAATCAGTCCCAGCATTTT.

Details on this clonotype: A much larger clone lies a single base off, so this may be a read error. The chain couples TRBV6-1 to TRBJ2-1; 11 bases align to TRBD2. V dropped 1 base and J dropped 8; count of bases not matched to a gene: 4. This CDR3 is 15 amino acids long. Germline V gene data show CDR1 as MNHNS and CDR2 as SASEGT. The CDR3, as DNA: TGTGCCAGCAGTGAAGTGACTAGCGGGAACTATGAGCAGTTCTTC. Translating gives CASSEVTSGNYEQFF.

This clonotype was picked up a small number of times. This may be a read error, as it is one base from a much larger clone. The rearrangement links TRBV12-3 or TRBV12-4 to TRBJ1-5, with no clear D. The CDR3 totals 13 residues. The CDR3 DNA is TGTGCCGGCAGTTTGGGTGGGGTTCAGCCCCAGCATTTT. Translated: CAGSLGGVQPQHF.

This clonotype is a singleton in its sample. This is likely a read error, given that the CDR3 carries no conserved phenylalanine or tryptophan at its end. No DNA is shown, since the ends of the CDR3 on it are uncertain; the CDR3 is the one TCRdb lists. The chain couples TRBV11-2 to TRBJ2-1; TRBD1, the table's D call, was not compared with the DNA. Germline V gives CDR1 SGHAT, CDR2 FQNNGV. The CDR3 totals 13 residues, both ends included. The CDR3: CASSLESGAGHFL.

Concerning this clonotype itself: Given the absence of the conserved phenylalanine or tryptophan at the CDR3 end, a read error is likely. The DNA for the CDR3 is TGTGACAGCAGCTTAGGCACAGTACCAACCTACGAGCAGTACCTC. It translates to CDSSLGTVPTYEQYL. J is TRBJ2-7 and V is TRBV11-3, with no clear D. The CDR3 has 15 residues. Germline V gene lookup returns CDR1 SGHNT and CDR2 YENEEA.

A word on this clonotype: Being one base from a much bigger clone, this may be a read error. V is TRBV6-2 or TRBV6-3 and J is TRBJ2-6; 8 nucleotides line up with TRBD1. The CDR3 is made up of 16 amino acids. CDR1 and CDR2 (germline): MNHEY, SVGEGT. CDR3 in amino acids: CDSRTGRSPGANVLTF. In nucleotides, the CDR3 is TGTGACAGCAGGACAGGGAGAAGCCCTGGGGCCAACGTCCTGACTTTC.

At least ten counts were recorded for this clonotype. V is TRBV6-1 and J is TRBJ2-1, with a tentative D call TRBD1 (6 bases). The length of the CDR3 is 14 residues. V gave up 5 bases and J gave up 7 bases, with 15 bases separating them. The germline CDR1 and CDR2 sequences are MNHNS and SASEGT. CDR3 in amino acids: CASSLQGLINEQFF. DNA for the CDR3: TGTGCCAGCAGTTTACAGGGTTTGATTAATGAGCAGTTCTTC.

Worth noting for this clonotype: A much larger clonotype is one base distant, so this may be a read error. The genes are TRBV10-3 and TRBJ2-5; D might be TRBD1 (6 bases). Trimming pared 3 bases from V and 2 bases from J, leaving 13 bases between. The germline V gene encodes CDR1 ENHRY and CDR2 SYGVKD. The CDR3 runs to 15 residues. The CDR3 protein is CAISDQGWAQETQYF. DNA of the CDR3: TGTGCCATCAGTGACCAGGGGTGGGCACAAGAGACCCAGTACTTC.

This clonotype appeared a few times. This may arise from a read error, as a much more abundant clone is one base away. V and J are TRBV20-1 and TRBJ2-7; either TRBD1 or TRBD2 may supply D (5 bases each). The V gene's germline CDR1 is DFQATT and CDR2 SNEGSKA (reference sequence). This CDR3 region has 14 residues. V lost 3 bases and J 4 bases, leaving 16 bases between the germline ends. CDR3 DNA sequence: TGCAGTGCTAGTGGGGCAGAGGGCATTTACGAGCAGTACTTC. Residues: CSASGAEGIYEQYF.

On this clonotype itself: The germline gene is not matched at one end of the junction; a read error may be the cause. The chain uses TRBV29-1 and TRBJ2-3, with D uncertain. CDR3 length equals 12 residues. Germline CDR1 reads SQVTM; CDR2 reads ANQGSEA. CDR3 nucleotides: TGCAGCGTTGCTGAGCCGATAGATACGCTGTATTTT. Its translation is CSVAEPIDTLYF.

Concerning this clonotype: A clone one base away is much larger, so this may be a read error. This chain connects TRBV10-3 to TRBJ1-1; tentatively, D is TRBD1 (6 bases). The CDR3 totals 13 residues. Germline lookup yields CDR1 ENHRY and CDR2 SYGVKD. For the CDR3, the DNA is TGTGCCATTCTGGACAGAATGAACACTGAAGCTTCCTTT. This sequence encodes CAILDRMNTEASF.

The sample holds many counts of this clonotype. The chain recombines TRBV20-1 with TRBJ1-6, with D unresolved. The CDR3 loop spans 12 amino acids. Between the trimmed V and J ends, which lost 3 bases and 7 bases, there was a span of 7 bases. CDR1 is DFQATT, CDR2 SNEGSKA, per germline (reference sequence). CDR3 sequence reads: CSARESNSPLHF. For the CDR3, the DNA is TGCAGTGCTAGGGAGTCGAATTCACCCCTCCACTTT.

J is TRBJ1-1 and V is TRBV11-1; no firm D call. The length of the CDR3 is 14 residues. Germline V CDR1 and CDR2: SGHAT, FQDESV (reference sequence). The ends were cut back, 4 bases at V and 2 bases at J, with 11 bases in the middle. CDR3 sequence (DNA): TGTGCCAGCAGCTCGATGGAGTTTAACACTGAAGCTTTCTTT. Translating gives CASSSMEFNTEAFF.

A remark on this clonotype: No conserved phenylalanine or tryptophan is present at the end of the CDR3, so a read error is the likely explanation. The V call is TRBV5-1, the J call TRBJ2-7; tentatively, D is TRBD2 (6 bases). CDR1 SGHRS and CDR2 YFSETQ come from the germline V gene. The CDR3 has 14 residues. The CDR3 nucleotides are TGCGCCAGTAGCTTTTATCGGGGGACCTACGAGCAGTACTCC. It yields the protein CASSFYRGTYEQYS.

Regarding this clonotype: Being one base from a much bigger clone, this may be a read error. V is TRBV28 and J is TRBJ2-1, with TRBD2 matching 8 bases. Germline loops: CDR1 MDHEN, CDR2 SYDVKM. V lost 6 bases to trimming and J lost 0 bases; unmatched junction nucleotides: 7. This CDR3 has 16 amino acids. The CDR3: CASSPSGGGSYNEQFF. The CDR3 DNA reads TGTGCCAGCAGCCCCTCGGGAGGGGGCTCCTACAATGAGCAGTTCTTC. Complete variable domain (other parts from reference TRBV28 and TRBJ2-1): DVKVTQSSRYLVKRTGEKVFLECVQDMDHENMFWYRQDPGLGLRLIYFSYDVKMKEKGDIPEGYSVSREKKERFSLILESASTNQTSMYLCASSPSGGGSYNEQFFGPGTRLTVL.

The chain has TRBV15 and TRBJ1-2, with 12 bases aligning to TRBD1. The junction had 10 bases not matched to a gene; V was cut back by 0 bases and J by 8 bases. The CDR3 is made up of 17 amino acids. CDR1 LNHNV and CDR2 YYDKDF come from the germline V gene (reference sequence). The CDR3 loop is CATSREGTGQGAKGYTF. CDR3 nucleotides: TGTGCCACCAGCAGAGAGGGGACGGGACAGGGGGCGAAAGGCTACACCTTC. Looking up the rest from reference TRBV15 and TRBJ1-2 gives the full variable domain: DAMVIQNPRYQVTQFGKPVTLSCSQTLNHNVMYWYQQKSSQAPKLLFHYYDKDFNNEADTPDNFQSRRPNTSFCFLDIRSPGLGDTAMYLCATSREGTGQGAKGYTFGSGTRLTVV.

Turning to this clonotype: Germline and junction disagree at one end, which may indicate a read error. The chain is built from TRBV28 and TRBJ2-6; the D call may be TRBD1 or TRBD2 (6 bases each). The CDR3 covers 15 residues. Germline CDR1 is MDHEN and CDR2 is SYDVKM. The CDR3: CASGTTGAVASVLTF. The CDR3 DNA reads TGTGCCAGCGGGACAACGGGGGCTGTGGCCAGCGTCCTGACTTTC.

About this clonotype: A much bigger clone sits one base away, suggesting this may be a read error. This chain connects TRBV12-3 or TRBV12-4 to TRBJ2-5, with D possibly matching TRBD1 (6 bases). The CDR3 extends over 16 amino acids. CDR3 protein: CVSSLMSGAAQETQYF. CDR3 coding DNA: TGTGTCAGCAGTTTAATGTCAGGGGCCGCGCAAGAGACCCAGTACTTC.

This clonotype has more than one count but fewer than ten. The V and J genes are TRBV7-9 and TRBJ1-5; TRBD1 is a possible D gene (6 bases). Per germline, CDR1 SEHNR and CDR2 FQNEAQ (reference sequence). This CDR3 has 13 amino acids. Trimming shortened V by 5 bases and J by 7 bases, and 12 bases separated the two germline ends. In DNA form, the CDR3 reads TGTGCCAGCAGCCTCAGGGGTTCCCAGCCCCAGCATTTT. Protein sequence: CASSLRGSQPQHF.

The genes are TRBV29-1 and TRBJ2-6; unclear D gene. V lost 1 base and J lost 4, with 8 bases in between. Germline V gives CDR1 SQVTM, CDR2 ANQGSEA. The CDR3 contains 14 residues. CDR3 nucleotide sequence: TGCAGCGTTGAAGCAGTTGTGGGGGCCAACGTCCTGACTTTC. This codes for CSVEAVVGANVLTF.

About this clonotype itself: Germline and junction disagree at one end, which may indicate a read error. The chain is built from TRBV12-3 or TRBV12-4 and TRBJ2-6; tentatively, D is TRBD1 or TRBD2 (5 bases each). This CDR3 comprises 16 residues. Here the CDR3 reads CASRTGGSTGANILTF. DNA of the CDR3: TGTGCCAGCAGAACAGGAGGCTCCACTGGGGCCAACATCCTGACTTTC.

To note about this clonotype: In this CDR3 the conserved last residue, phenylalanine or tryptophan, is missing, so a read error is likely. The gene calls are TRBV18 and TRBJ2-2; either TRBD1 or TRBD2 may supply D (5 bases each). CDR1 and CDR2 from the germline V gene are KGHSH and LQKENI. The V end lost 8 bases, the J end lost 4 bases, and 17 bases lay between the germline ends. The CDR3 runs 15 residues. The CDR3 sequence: CASPSGTESTGELFV. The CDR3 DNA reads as TGTGCCAGCCCTTCGGGGACCGAGAGCACCGGGGAGCTGTTTGTT.

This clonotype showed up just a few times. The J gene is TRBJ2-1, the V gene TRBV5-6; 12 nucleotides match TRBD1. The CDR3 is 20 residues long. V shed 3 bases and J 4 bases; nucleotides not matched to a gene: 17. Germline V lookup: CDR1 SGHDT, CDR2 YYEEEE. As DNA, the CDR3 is TGTGCCAGCAGCTCCGAACTTTCCGGGACAGGGGGCGCGGGTTACAATGAGCAGTTCTTC. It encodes CASSSELSGTGGAGYNEQFF.

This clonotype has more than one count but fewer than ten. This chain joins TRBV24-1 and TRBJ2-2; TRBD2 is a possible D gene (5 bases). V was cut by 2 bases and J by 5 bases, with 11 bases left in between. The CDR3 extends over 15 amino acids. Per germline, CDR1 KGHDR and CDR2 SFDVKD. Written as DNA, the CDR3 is TGTGCCACCAGTGATTCACGGGGAATTACCGGGGAGCTGTTTTTT. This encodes CATSDSRGITGELFF.

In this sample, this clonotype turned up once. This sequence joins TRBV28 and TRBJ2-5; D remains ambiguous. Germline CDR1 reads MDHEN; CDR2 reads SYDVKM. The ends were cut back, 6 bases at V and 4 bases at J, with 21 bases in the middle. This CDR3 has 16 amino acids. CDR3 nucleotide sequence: TGTGCCAGCAGCCCCCCCACTTGTGGAGTAAGAGAGACCCAGTACTTC. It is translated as CASSPPTCGVRETQYF.

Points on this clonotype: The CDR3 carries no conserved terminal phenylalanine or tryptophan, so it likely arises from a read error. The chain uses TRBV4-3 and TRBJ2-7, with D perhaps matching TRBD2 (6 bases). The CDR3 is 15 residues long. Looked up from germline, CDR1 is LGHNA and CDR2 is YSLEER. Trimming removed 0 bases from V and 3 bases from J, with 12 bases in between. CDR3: CASSQDLAGFYEQYP. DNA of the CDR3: TGCGCCAGCAGCCAAGATTTGGCGGGATTCTACGAGCAGTACCCC.

The CDR3 loop is CSAGLRDSYEQYF. The CDR3, as DNA: TGCAGCGCTGGGCTCCGGGACAGCTACGAGCAGTACTTC. The chain uses TRBV29-1 and TRBJ2-7; 7 bases are a match to TRBD1. Germline V gene data show CDR1 as SQVTM and CDR2 as ANQGSEA. The CDR3 covers 13 residues. Trimming took 7 bases from V and 3 from J; bases not matched to a gene: 9.

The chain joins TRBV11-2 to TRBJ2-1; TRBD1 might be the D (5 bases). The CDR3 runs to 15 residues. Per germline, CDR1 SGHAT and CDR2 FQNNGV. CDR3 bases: TGTGTCAACGCCTCAGGGCTTAGCTCCTACAATGAGCAGTTCTTC. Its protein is CVNASGLSSYNEQFF.

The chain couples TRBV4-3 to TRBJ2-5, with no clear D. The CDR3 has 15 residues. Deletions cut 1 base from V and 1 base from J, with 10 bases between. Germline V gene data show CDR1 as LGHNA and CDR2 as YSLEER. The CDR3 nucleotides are TGCGCCAGCAGCCAAGTTAGAAGTCTCCAAGAGACCCAGTACTTC. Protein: CASSQVRSLQETQYF.

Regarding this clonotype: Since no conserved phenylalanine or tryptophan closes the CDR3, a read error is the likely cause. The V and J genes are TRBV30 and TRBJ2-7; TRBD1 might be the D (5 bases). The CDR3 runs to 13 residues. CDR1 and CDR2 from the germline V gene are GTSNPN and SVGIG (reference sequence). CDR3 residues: CVWTTTASYEQYL. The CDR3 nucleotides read TGTGTCTGGACCACGACAGCGAGCTACGAGCAGTACCTC.